This T cell receptor beta chain was documented in a study of blood T cell repertoires in COVID-19 (dated by TCRdb to 2020 to 2022). With regard to the full study: Collaborator samples came from the United States, Italy and Spain and covered acute and convalescent phases of COVID-19. The repertoires were released in a freely available public database meant as a resource for research on the immune response to SARS-CoV-2. Subjects who had been exposed to COVID-19, were actively infected with it, or had recovered from it provided the deeply sampled blood TCRbeta repertoires that made up the dataset. The prospective study material was composed of cDNA or gDNA derived from T cells, B-cell-depleted T cells, or PBMCs. Where available, HLA class I and class II types were obtained from metadata supplied by the sample provider rather than from assay-based typing. The samples were drawn from two sources: the first 160 participants of the ongoing ImmuneRACE study, and 1,000 to 1,500 subjects contributed by 6 global collaborators. The sample metadata nearly always contained a de-identified subject ID, COVID-19 status, age in years and sex.

In the prospective study, participants were about 18 to 100 years old, resided in approximately 25 geographic areas of the United States, and were enrolled through a virtual design. Cohort assignment in the prospective study relied on participant-reported clinical history from a screening survey and a study questionnaire. ImmuneRACE Cohort 3 recovered participants were defined by two consecutive negative NP/OP PCR tests, healthcare professional clearance, or symptom resolution. Mobile phlebotomists in the prospective study collected whole blood, serum and a nasopharyngeal or oropharyngeal swab from every participant. Prospective study participants could optionally give additional blood draws and questionnaires over an approximately 2-month period. Blood samples from the prospective study were shipped frozen or at room temperature prior to DNA extraction. In the case of this clone: Its antigen target is currently unknown. Base qualities are not at hand, and no much larger clone is one base apart.

Findings and caveats that apply to the study as a whole: The quantity of clinical and demographic metadata differed by source and by participant and was supplied without curation.

There are 8 amino acids in the CDR3, from cysteine to phenylalanine inclusive. The CDR3 DNA has 24 bases and is translated from base 1. TCRbeta CDR3 regions were amplified from genomic DNA by means of the immunoSEQ Assay, a bias-controlled multiplex PCR. The authors' pipeline ran thus. The number of nucleated cells in each sample was estimated by amplification of reference gene primers within the assay. Sequence reads were collapsed and filtered to measure the absolute abundance of every unique TCRbeta CDR3 rearrangement. For each sample, productive Simpson clonality was calculated as the square root of Simpson's diversity index across productive rearrangements. TCRdb stores this immuneACCESS table with in-frame sequences only. Part of the clones is absent; in the studies checked, under half of the shortfall reflects unresolved V genes, and no reason is known for the rest. V, J and clone size are those of that table, while D and trimming were read from the DNA. The sample table contains hundreds of thousands of clones; only one count was recorded for around 91% of them. The ten largest clones add up to approximately 8.8% of the sample.

The sequence links TRBV21-1 to TRBJ2-1; the D call of TRBD1 is as the table states it, not checked on the DNA. TRBV21-1 is a pseudogene segment. This clonotype was obtained from a woman in her thirties or forties who had recovered from COVID-19. Sequencing was performed on PBMCs or T cells enriched from blood (not recorded which). CDR3 sequence: CASGGQFF. DNA sequence: TGTGCCAGCGGGGGCCAGTTCTTC.